The 31 T cell receptor beta chains in this list originate from one sample, sequenced in a study of regulatory T cells in long-lasting Graves disease (TCRdb year 2021). The library was generated by multiplex PCR. Instrument used: Illumina HiSeq 4000. iRepertoire HTBI primers and Arm-PCR amplification of CDR3 regions were used to construct TCR beta libraries. Clones were called with MiXCR by TCRdb after fastp trimmed the public reads at Q25, and only in-frame beta chains were retained. Every distinct CDR3 protein forms one entry, paired with its most common genes and DNA. This sample holds around 450,000 distinct CDR3 sequences; around a fifth were observed only once. About 6.6% of the sample comes from the top ten. The time point label here, explained by the study, means: persistent/refractory GD, antithyroid drugs over 5 years with positive TRAb. For both TCR sequencing and RNA sequencing, RNA was extracted from PBMCs in TRIzol.

Material: peripheral blood mononuclear cells (PBMCs), obtained when the disease was refractory, from a patient treated with antithyroid drugs. All receptors derive from a female donor with Graves disease.

The rearrangement joins TRBV7-2 to TRBJ1-1; D gene uncertain. The CDR3 sequence is 16 residues long. Germline V gene lookup returns CDR1 SGHTA and CDR2 FQGNSA. Between the trimmed V and J ends, which lost 4 bases and 2 bases, there was a span of 17 bases. CDR3 nucleotide sequence: TGTGCCAGCAGCTCGGGAGTGTTGGGATACAACACTGAAGCTTTCTTT. It codes for CASSSGVLGYNTEAFF.

This clonotype came up once. The chain combines TRBV6-6 with TRBJ2-3; 8 bases map to TRBD2. The junction had 8 bases not matched to a gene; V was cut back by 0 bases and J by 3 bases. Germline loops: CDR1 MNHNY, CDR2 SVGAGI (reference sequence). This CDR3 contains 17 residues. CDR3 loop: CASSYSDAREETDTQYF. CDR3 nucleotides: TGTGCCAGCAGTTACTCGGATGCGCGGGAGGAAACAGATACGCAGTATTTT.

The chain combines TRBV15 with TRBJ2-5, with 7 bases matching TRBD1. This CDR3 has 14 residues. The junction had 0 bases not matched to a gene; V was cut back by 1 base and J by 1 base. The germline gives CDR1 LNHNV, CDR2 YYDKDF (reference sequence). CDR3 DNA: TGTGCCACCAGCAGAGCAGGGGGCCAAGAGACCCAGTACTTC. Translation gives CATSRAGGQETQYF.

This clonotype occurred a few times. The V call is TRBV15, the J call TRBJ1-2, with D unresolved. Deletions cut 7 bases from V and 1 base from J, with 13 bases between. The CDR3 runs to 14 residues. Germline CDR1 is LNHNV and CDR2 is YYDKDF (reference sequence). The CDR3 is CATTNLTNNYGYTF. The CDR3 DNA is TGTGCCACCACCAATCTCACTAATAACTATGGCTACACCTTC.

This clonotype was seen a handful of times. One end of the junction varies from germline; a read error may be responsible. The gene calls are TRBV10-3 and TRBJ2-7, with a tentative D call TRBD2 (6 bases). Germline loops: CDR1 ENHRY, CDR2 SYGVKD. The CDR3 extends over 14 amino acids. CDR3 protein: CAITNPWDSHEQYF. In DNA form, the CDR3 reads TGTGCCATCACCAATCCGTGGGACTCCCACGAGCAGTACTTC.

The V gene is TRBV19, the J gene TRBJ1-3; 7 bases agree with TRBD1. This CDR3 has 15 residues. V was pared by 4 bases and J by 0 bases, with 3 bases of the junction left unmatched. The germline gives CDR1 LNHDA, CDR2 SQIVND (reference sequence). The CDR3: CASSTPGGSGNTIYF. The CDR3 nucleotides are TGTGCCAGTAGTACGCCAGGGGGCTCTGGAAACACCATATATTTT.

This clonotype turned up a few times. The CDR3: CASSLAVQVGHDYGYTF. For the CDR3, the DNA is TGTGCCAGCAGCTTAGCGGTGCAGGTGGGACACGACTATGGCTACACCTTC. The rearrangement uses TRBV7-9 and TRBJ1-2; D may be TRBD1 (6 bases). The CDR3 is made up of 17 amino acids. Germline CDR1 is SEHNR and CDR2 is FQNEAQ (reference sequence). The V end lost 0 bases, the J end lost 3 bases, and 17 bases lay between the germline ends.

This clonotype was counted a few times. The rearrangement joins TRBV20-1 to TRBJ1-1; no clear D. Trimming shortened V by 5 bases and J by 4 bases, and 8 bases separated the two germline ends. This CDR3 has 11 amino acids. CDR1 is DFQATT, CDR2 SNEGSKA, per germline (reference sequence). The CDR3 DNA sequence: TGCAGTGCTCCGCAAGCCACTGAAGCTTTCTTT. Translation: CSAPQATEAFF.

This clonotype was seen many times. The J gene is TRBJ1-1, the V gene TRBV2; 7 nucleotides match TRBD1. Losses at the gene ends were 6 bases for V and 11 bases for J; bases not matched to a gene: 18. The CDR3 has 15 residues. In germline, CDR1 is SNHLY, CDR2 FYNNEI. The CDR3 region has the DNA TGTGCCAGCAGAATGAAACTAACAGGGGATGGTAAGGCTTTCTTT. Amino acid sequence: CASRMKLTGDGKAFF.

The gene calls are TRBV19 and TRBJ1-2; TRBD1 aligns across 9 bases. The ends lost 6 bases at V and 7 bases at J; junction bases unmatched: 6. Germline assignment: CDR1 LNHDA and CDR2 SQIVND (reference sequence). This CDR3 is built from 13 residues. The CDR3: CASSPTGGSGYTF. Here the CDR3 DNA reads TGTGCCAGTAGCCCGACAGGGGGTTCTGGCTACACCTTC.

This clonotype was seen many times. V gene TRBV28 combines with J gene TRBJ1-2, with 9 bases lining up with TRBD1. With V trimmed by 5 bases and J by 4 bases, 5 bases remained unmatched. CDR1 and CDR2 from the germline V gene are MDHEN and SYDVKM. The CDR3 sequence is 14 residues long. CDR3 in amino acids: CASSPSTGGYGYTF. CDR3 sequence (DNA): TGTGCCAGCAGTCCTTCGACAGGGGGCTATGGCTACACCTTC.

This clonotype was detected many times. The V call is TRBV27, the J call TRBJ1-2; 7 bases line up with TRBD1. The CDR3 runs 13 residues. Looked up from germline, CDR1 is MNHEY and CDR2 is SMNVEV (reference sequence). V lost 4 bases, J lost 4 bases, and 3 bases stayed unmatched. The CDR3 sequence: CASSWGQFYGYTF. CDR3 DNA: TGTGCCAGCAGTTGGGGACAGTTCTATGGCTACACCTTC.

The chain joins TRBV29-1 to TRBJ2-5; TRBD1 aligns across 8 bases. The ends lost 2 bases at V and 7 bases at J; junction bases unmatched: 9. There are 14 residues in the CDR3. From germline, CDR1 is SQVTM and CDR2 ANQGSEA. The CDR3 nucleotides are TGCAGCGTTGAACTCGTGACAGGGGTCCCGACCCAGTACTTC. Translating it yields CSVELVTGVPTQYF.

This clonotype was counted a few times. It may be a read error: a sequence one base away is much more abundant. The chain couples TRBV28 to TRBJ1-6, with D unclear. From germline, CDR1 is MDHEN and CDR2 SYDVKM. Trimming cost V 4 bases and J 0 bases, with 4 bases left between them. This CDR3 has 14 amino acids. The DNA for the CDR3 is TGTGCCAGCAGTTGTCCCTCCTATAATTCACCCCTCCACTTT. Translation: CASSCPSYNSPLHF.

The CDR3 region has the DNA TGTGCCAGCAGCAGCGCGGGTAGCAATCAGCCCCAGCATTTT. Translated, it gives CASSSAGSNQPQHF. The chain combines TRBV13 with TRBJ1-5; D is unresolved. Trimming stripped 5 bases from V and 0 bases from J, with 8 bases between. Germline CDR1 is PRHDT and CDR2 is FYEKMQ (reference sequence). This CDR3 is built from 14 residues.

This clonotype appeared many times. The V and J genes are TRBV5-1 and TRBJ1-2; 8 nucleotides line up with TRBD1. The ends lost 3 bases at V and 2 bases at J; junction bases unmatched: 6. The CDR3 consists of 15 residues. The germline V gene has CDR1 SGHRS and CDR2 YFSETQ. CDR3 protein: CASSSGQVGNYGYTF. The CDR3 DNA reads TGCGCCAGCAGCTCGGGACAGGTCGGGAACTATGGCTACACCTTC.

This clonotype came up many times. The genes are TRBV6-1 and TRBJ1-2; D is unclear. Germline CDR1 MNHNS, CDR2 SASEGT. CDR3 length: 15 amino acids. Trimming took 4 bases from V and 3 from J, leaving 15 bases between them. The CDR3 is CASSVRPLDHYGYTF. The CDR3, as DNA: TGTGCCAGCAGTGTCCGACCCCTGGATCACTATGGCTACACCTTC.

This clonotype was counted many times. The V call is TRBV28, the J call TRBJ1-2; D uncertain. In germline, CDR1 is MDHEN, CDR2 SYDVKM. V lost 3 bases to trimming and J lost 8 bases, with 4 bases between them. The length of the CDR3 is 10 residues. CDR3 region: CASSFHGYTF. Written as DNA, the CDR3 is TGTGCCAGCAGTTTTCACGGCTACACCTTC.

The rearrangement links TRBV5-6 to TRBJ1-1; D perhaps matches TRBD1 (5 bases). Germline CDR1 and CDR2: SGHDT and YYEEEE. V was pared by 2 bases and J by 10 bases, with 15 bases between. The CDR3 runs to 13 residues. The CDR3 sequence: CASSFGQPLRAFF. The CDR3 nucleotides are TGTGCCAGCAGCTTCGGACAACCTCTGAGAGCTTTCTTT.

V is TRBV11-2 and J is TRBJ1-4; 7 nucleotides agree with TRBD1. The CDR3 consists of 16 residues. Germline V gene sequence: CDR1 SGHAT, CDR2 FQNNGV. V lost 5 bases to trimming and J lost 0 bases; unmatched junction nucleotides: 6. The CDR3 DNA follows: TGTGCCAGCAGCGGCCAAACAGGGGCAACTAATGAAAAACTGTTTTTT. Protein: CASSGQTGATNEKLFF.

This rearrangement joins TRBV7-9 to TRBJ2-5; D remains ambiguous. CDR1 SEHNR and CDR2 FQNEAQ come from the germline V gene (reference sequence). Trimming removed 4 bases from V and 1 base from J, with 19 bases in between. CDR3 length: 17 amino acids. This CDR3 reads CASSSPAGLSFQETQYF. The CDR3 nucleotides read TGTGCCAGCAGCTCCCCGGCCGGCCTCAGTTTCCAAGAGACCCAGTACTTC.

Points on this clonotype: A single base separates this from a much larger clone, so it may be a read error. This CDR3 is missing its conserved last phenylalanine or tryptophan, likely due to a read error. The chain employs TRBV6-4 and TRBJ1-1; D is unresolved. The CDR3 is 15 residues long. CDR1 is MRHNA and CDR2 is SNTAGT in the germline V gene. V was cut by 5 bases and J by 1 base, with 14 bases left in between. The CDR3 nucleotides read TGTGCCAGCAGTTACTACCCAGAAGCGAACACTGAAGCTTTCCTT. It specifies CASSYYPEANTEAFL.

This rearrangement joins TRBV30 to TRBJ1-5; D not certain. Germline V gene data show CDR1 as GTSNPN and CDR2 as SVGIG (reference sequence). V was pared by 0 bases and J by 7 bases, with 10 bases between. The CDR3 length is 13 residues. This chain's CDR3 is CAWSVSGVQPQHF. The DNA of the CDR3 is TGTGCCTGGAGTGTATCCGGGGTACAGCCCCAGCATTTT.

This clonotype was detected a few times. Germline and junction disagree at one end, which may indicate a read error. This chain joins TRBV11-1 and TRBJ1-2; TRBD1 agrees at 7 bases. The V gene's germline CDR1 is SGHAT and CDR2 FQDESV (reference sequence). CDR3 length equals 14 residues. The CDR3 is CASSLRDSHYGCTF. DNA of the CDR3: TGTGCCAGCAGCTTACGGGACAGTCACTATGGCTGCACCTTC.

This clonotype was observed at least ten times. The chain carries TRBV11-2 and TRBJ1-5; D possibly corresponds to TRBD1 (5 bases). This CDR3 is built from 13 residues. Trimming left V 0 bases short and J 9 bases short, with 9 bases between. The germline gives CDR1 SGHAT, CDR2 FQNNGV. This CDR3 is CASSLDREGPQHF. DNA for the CDR3: TGTGCCAGCAGCTTAGACAGGGAAGGGCCCCAGCATTTT. Using reference TRBV11-2 and TRBJ1-5 for the parts outside the CDR3, the full variable domain is EAGVAQSPRYKIIEKRQSVAFWCNPISGHATLYWYQQILGQGPKLLIQFQNNGVVDDSQLPKDRFSAERLKGVDSTLKIQPAKLEDSAVYLCASSLDREGPQHFGDGTRLSIL.

This clonotype appeared once. The CDR3 nucleotides read TGTGCCAGCAGCGTAGCCCTGAGACAGAACTCCTACGAGCAGTACTTC. Residues: CASSVALRQNSYEQYF. The chain carries TRBV9 and TRBJ2-7, with TRBD1 as a possible D gene (5 bases). The germline CDR1 and CDR2 sequences are SGDLS and YYNGEE. Trimming took 0 bases from V and 0 from J, leaving 13 bases between them. CDR3 length: 16 amino acids.

This chain joins TRBV28 and TRBJ2-2; a weak D match, TRBD2 (6 bases). Per the germline V gene, CDR1 is MDHEN and CDR2 is SYDVKM. This CDR3 contains 16 residues. V was shortened by 6 bases and J by 3 bases, with 17 bases between the two germline ends. CDR3: CASSDDRSGYTGELFF. The CDR3, as DNA: TGTGCCAGCAGCGACGACCGGAGCGGGTACACCGGGGAGCTGTTTTTT.

This clonotype was detected ten times or more. The rearrangement links TRBV13 to TRBJ2-3; TRBD1 is a possible D gene (5 bases). V lost 5 bases, J lost 2 bases, and 11 bases lay in between. CDR3 size: 14 residues. CDR1 is PRHDT and CDR2 is FYEKMQ in the germline V gene (reference sequence). CDR3 sequence: CASSPRVVTDTQYF. The CDR3 DNA reads TGTGCCAGCAGCCCCAGGGTTGTCACAGATACGCAGTATTTT.

This clonotype appeared many times. CDR3 sequence reads: CASKRGEWTEAFF. For the CDR3, the DNA is TGTGCCAGCAAAAGGGGAGAGTGGACTGAAGCTTTCTTT. The chain links TRBV28 to TRBJ1-1; possibly TRBD1 for D (5 bases). The germline gives CDR1 MDHEN, CDR2 SYDVKM. The CDR3 is 13 amino acids. The germline V and J ends were trimmed by 7 bases and 5 bases, with 14 bases remaining between them.

The chain joins TRBV10-3 to TRBJ2-4; D might be TRBD2 (5 bases). The V end was cut by 0 bases, the J end by 3 bases, with 9 bases between. The CDR3 has 15 residues. Germline V CDR1 and CDR2: ENHRY, SYGVKD. The CDR3 region has the DNA TGTGCCATCAGTGAGTCATACGGGGTCAAAAACATTCAGTACTTC. Amino acid sequence: CAISESYGVKNIQYF.

The chain recombines TRBV27 with TRBJ2-2; TRBD2 aligns across 8 bases. Germline V gives CDR1 MNHEY, CDR2 SMNVEV (reference sequence). The CDR3 is made up of 16 amino acids. V dropped 6 bases and J dropped 2; count of bases not matched to a gene: 8. In nucleotides, the CDR3 is TGTGCCAGCAGCCCCCAAGCGGGAGTAAACACCGGGGAGCTGTTTTTT. Encoded protein: CASSPQAGVNTGELFF.